One sample yielded the 31 T cell receptor beta chains listed below, sequenced in a study of response to subunit inactivated influenza vaccine. TCRdb independently ran MiXCR on the RT-PCR reads; one entry per CDR3 protein. The repertoire includes over 800,000 distinct CDR3 sequences, 21% of them detected once, and about 9.4% sits in the top ten. The sequencing used PBMCs from blood, collected less than 6 days after vaccination. The receptors shown here come from a man in his forties or fifties who received an inactivated influenza vaccine.

A few counts support this clonotype. The genes are TRBV7-2 and TRBJ2-3; D unclear. The germline V gene has CDR1 SGHTA and CDR2 FQGNSA. V lost 5 bases to trimming and J lost 9 bases, with 15 bases between them. The length of the CDR3 is 13 residues. CDR3 DNA: TGTGCCAGCAGCCCTCGGATGTTGGAGACGCAGTATTTT. Protein: CASSPRMLETQYF.

This clonotype was seen more than once but under ten times. J is TRBJ2-7 and V is TRBV5-1; possible D gene TRBD2, 8 bases. This CDR3 is 15 amino acids long. Germline CDR1 is SGHRS and CDR2 is YFSETQ. Between the trimmed V and J ends, which lost 2 bases and 3 bases, there was a span of 15 bases. This CDR3 reads CASSLGGSGGYEQYF. CDR3 sequence (DNA): TGCGCCAGCAGCTTAGGGGGCAGCGGGGGCTACGAGCAGTACTTC.

The rearrangement uses TRBV4-1 and TRBJ1-2; TRBD1 might be the D (6 bases). The germline CDR1 and CDR2 sequences are MGHRA and YSYEKL. V was cut by 0 bases and J by 3 bases, with 23 bases left in between. This CDR3 is 19 amino acids long. The CDR3 nucleotides read TGCGCCAGCAGCCAAGATGGGCTGAGAAGGGACATAAGGGACTATGGCTACACCTTC. It translates to CASSQDGLRRDIRDYGYTF.

A few counts support this clonotype. The V call is TRBV4-3, the J call TRBJ2-1; 9 bases are shared with TRBD2. There are 16 residues in the CDR3. V lost 0 bases and J lost 7; bases outside the gene matches: 7. Germline CDR1 is LGHNA and CDR2 is YSLEER. The CDR3: CASSQEGSGGGNEQFF. The DNA for the CDR3 is TGCGCCAGCAGCCAAGAAGGTAGCGGGGGAGGTAATGAGCAGTTCTTC.

This clonotype has only a few counts. The V call is TRBV6-2 or TRBV6-3, the J call TRBJ2-1; 7 nucleotides match TRBD1. V lost 0 bases and J lost 5; bases outside the gene matches: 4. Germline assignment: CDR1 MNHEY and CDR2 SVGEGT. This CDR3 region has 15 residues. CDR3 coding DNA: TGTGCCAGCAGTTACTCGGGGACAGCAAACAATGAGCAGTTCTTC. It codes for CASSYSGTANNEQFF.

This clonotype was counted only a few times. V usage is TRBV7-9 and J usage is TRBJ1-1, with D possibly matching TRBD1 (6 bases). V shed 3 bases and J shed 4 bases, with 12 bases lying between them. The CDR3 consists of 14 residues. Germline CDR1 and CDR2: SEHNR and FQNEAQ (reference sequence). As DNA, the CDR3 is TGTGCCAGCAGCTTGTCAGGACAGTTCACTGAAGCTTTCTTT. Encoded protein: CASSLSGQFTEAFF.

V and J are TRBV29-1 and TRBJ2-1; 13 bases are a match to TRBD2. V was clipped by 6 bases and J by 2 bases; unmatched bases: 4. Per the germline V gene, CDR1 is SQVTM and CDR2 is ANQGSEA. This CDR3 region has 15 residues. The CDR3 reads CSVGTSGTTYNEQFF. The CDR3 nucleotides read TGCAGCGTAGGGACTAGCGGGACAACCTACAATGAGCAGTTCTTC.

The chain recombines TRBV28 with TRBJ1-6, with TRBD1 identical over 10 bases. Trimming at V came to 3 bases and at J to 7 bases, leaving 12 bases not matched to a gene. The CDR3 is made up of 18 amino acids. CDR1 and CDR2 (germline): MDHEN, SYDVKM. CDR3 nucleotides: TGTGCCAGCAGTTTTAGACAGTCCTGGGACAGGGGCAATTCACCCCTCCACTTT. It codes for CASSFRQSWDRGNSPLHF.

The chain carries TRBV29-1 and TRBJ2-5; D remains unclear. Germline V gives CDR1 SQVTM, CDR2 ANQGSEA. The CDR3 extends over 13 amino acids. The V gene lost 1 base and the J gene lost 0 bases, with 6 bases spanning the gap. The DNA of the CDR3 is TGCAGCGTTGAAGGAAGTAACCAAGAGACCCAGTACTTC. This gives the protein CSVEGSNQETQYF.

J is TRBJ2-1 and V is TRBV28, with D perhaps TRBD1 or TRBD2 (6 bases each). V was trimmed by 8 bases and J by 9 bases, leaving 17 bases between them. Germline CDR1 MDHEN, CDR2 SYDVKM. The CDR3 totals 13 residues. CDR3 protein: CASSRRGVSEQFF. The CDR3 DNA sequence: TGTGCCAGCTCGCGGAGGGGGGTGAGTGAGCAGTTCTTC.

This clonotype occurred many times. A junction boundary mismatches the germline segment, possibly from a read error. This chain connects TRBV5-1 to TRBJ2-5; tentatively, D is TRBD1 (5 bases). The CDR3 is 13 amino acids. The V gene's germline CDR1 is SGHRS and CDR2 YFSETQ. The CDR3 sequence is CASSLELTGTWWF. The CDR3 DNA reads as TGCGCCAGCAGCTTGGAACTAACAGGAACGTGGTGGTTC.

This clonotype has a handful of counts. This sequence joins TRBV5-1 and TRBJ2-3, with 10 positions matching TRBD1. With V trimmed by 3 bases and J by 1 base, 5 bases remained unmatched. Germline CDR1 and CDR2: SGHRS and YFSETQ. The CDR3 length is 16 residues. The CDR3 coding sequence is TGCGCCAGCAGCTGGACAGGGGGAGGCCGCACAGATACGCAGTATTTT. Protein: CASSWTGGGRTDTQYF.

This chain joins TRBV15 and TRBJ2-3; D is undetermined. There are 14 residues in the CDR3. Germline assignment: CDR1 LNHNV and CDR2 YYDKDF (reference sequence). V was cut by 1 base and J by 1 base, with 6 bases left in between. The CDR3 DNA reads as TGTGCCACCAGCAGAGTCGGACGCACAGATACGCAGTATTTT. It codes for CATSRVGRTDTQYF.

The V gene is TRBV7-9, the J gene TRBJ1-2, with a tentative D call TRBD1 (5 bases). Trimming removed 2 bases from V and 13 bases from J, with 14 bases in between. The CDR3 sequence is 12 residues long. CDR1 is SEHNR and CDR2 is FQNEAQ in the germline V gene (reference sequence). CDR3 DNA sequence: TGTGCCAGCAGCTTACTTGGAGGGGTCGCCACCTTC. It codes for CASSLLGGVATF.

The V and J genes are TRBV20-1 and TRBJ1-2; the match to TRBD1 covers 7 bases. There are 13 residues in the CDR3. The ends lost 3 bases at V and 5 bases at J; junction bases unmatched: 6. Germline loops: CDR1 DFQATT, CDR2 SNEGSKA (reference sequence). The CDR3: CSASMGQPYGYTF. The CDR3 DNA follows: TGCAGTGCTAGTATGGGACAGCCTTATGGCTACACCTTC.

This clonotype was seen repeatedly, ten times or more. The V and J genes are TRBV12-3 or TRBV12-4 and TRBJ2-1; perhaps TRBD2 as D (6 bases). This CDR3 is 14 amino acids long. Trimming cost V 3 bases and J 7 bases, with 13 bases left between them. The CDR3 is CASSFGSLGNEQFF. DNA for the CDR3: TGTGCCAGCAGTTTCGGGAGTCTTGGTAATGAGCAGTTCTTC.

The rearrangement links TRBV27 to TRBJ2-1; the match to TRBD2 covers 9 bases. The CDR3 totals 16 residues. V gave up 7 bases and J gave up 5 bases; unmatched junction bases: 12. Germline CDR1 reads MNHEY; CDR2 reads SMNVEV (reference sequence). The CDR3 protein is CASTGIAGEGDNEQFF. CDR3 in DNA: TGTGCCAGCACCGGAATAGCGGGAGAGGGGGACAATGAGCAGTTCTTC.

The chain is built from TRBV4-3 and TRBJ2-3; D ambiguous. The CDR3 consists of 15 residues. V dropped 1 base and J dropped 2 bases, with 10 bases sitting between them. CDR1 is LGHNA and CDR2 is YSLEER in the germline V gene. CDR3 amino acids: CASSQVSHNTDTQYF. As DNA, the CDR3 is TGCGCCAGCAGCCAAGTAAGCCACAACACAGATACGCAGTATTTT.

The chain combines TRBV12-3 or TRBV12-4 with TRBJ2-5; D possibly matches TRBD1 or TRBD2 (5 bases each). V was pared by 3 bases and J by 3 bases, with 17 bases between. The CDR3 spans 16 residues. CDR3 DNA sequence: TGTGCCAGCAGTTTCGCGTTGGGGCAGGGAGAAGAGACCCAGTACTTC. As protein: CASSFALGQGEETQYF.

The chain recombines TRBV2 with TRBJ2-3, with 14 bases fitting TRBD2. Germline V lookup: CDR1 SNHLY, CDR2 FYNNEI. Trimming took 6 bases from V and 10 from J; bases not matched to a gene: 9. This CDR3 contains 15 residues. CDR3 sequence reads: CASRGTSGSQSPQYF. The CDR3 bases are TGTGCCAGCAGGGGGACTAGCGGGAGTCAGTCCCCGCAGTATTTT.

This clonotype has a handful of counts. This chain links TRBV20-1 with TRBJ2-7, with TRBD2 identical over 14 bases. CDR3 size: 17 residues. The germline gives CDR1 DFQATT, CDR2 SNEGSKA (reference sequence). The trim removed 0 bases at V and 6 bases at J, leaving 10 bases unmatched. Here the CDR3 reads CSARDLGLAGGWGEQYF. DNA for the CDR3: TGCAGTGCTAGAGACCTCGGACTAGCGGGAGGATGGGGCGAGCAGTACTTC.

The genes are TRBV10-3 and TRBJ2-1; TRBD1 matches at 8 bases. The CDR3 extends over 14 amino acids. Germline V gene data show CDR1 as ENHRY and CDR2 as SYGVKD. The trim removed 7 bases at V and 5 bases at J, leaving 7 bases unmatched. The CDR3 region is CAITPGQGHNEQFF. The CDR3 bases are TGTGCCATCACCCCCGGACAGGGCCACAATGAGCAGTTCTTC.

The rearrangement links TRBV12-3 or TRBV12-4 to TRBJ1-5; no definite D call. This CDR3 comprises 14 residues. The ends were cut back, 3 bases at V and 7 bases at J, with 13 bases in the middle. DNA for the CDR3: TGTGCCAGCAGTTTGGTAGTCTTCAACCAGCCCCAGCATTTT. Protein product: CASSLVVFNQPQHF.

The V gene is TRBV20-1, the J gene TRBJ1-1, with D possibly being TRBD1 (6 bases). The CDR3 has 17 amino acids. The V gene's germline CDR1 is DFQATT and CDR2 SNEGSKA (reference sequence). With 5 bases removed from V and 2 bases from J, the gap between germline ends came to 24 bases. In DNA, the CDR3 is TGCAGTGCTCTCTCAACCTGGGGGGGCGCTGGAAACACTGAAGCTTTCTTT. Translated, it gives CSALSTWGGAGNTEAFF.

This clonotype showed up just a few times. The V gene is TRBV28, the J gene TRBJ1-5, with 8 positions matching TRBD1. There are 17 residues in the CDR3. Germline CDR1 and CDR2: MDHEN and SYDVKM. J was trimmed by 4 bases and V by 3 bases; bases with no gene match: 11. The CDR3 sequence: CASSFPPTGVGNQPQHF. As DNA, the CDR3 is TGTGCCAGCAGTTTCCCTCCGACAGGGGTGGGGAATCAGCCCCAGCATTTT.

This rearrangement joins TRBV24-1 to TRBJ2-1; 11 nucleotides agree with TRBD2. Unmatched junction bases numbered 7, after V lost 3 bases and J lost 1 base. The CDR3 spans 18 residues. CDR1 KGHDR and CDR2 SFDVKD come from the germline V gene. CDR3 sequence: CATSDTSGRFGSYNEQFF. The DNA of the CDR3 is TGTGCCACCAGTGATACTAGCGGGAGATTCGGTTCCTACAATGAGCAGTTCTTC.

The chain links TRBV20-1 to TRBJ2-3; TRBD2 aligns across 13 bases. The CDR3 is 16 amino acids. Germline-derived CDR1 and CDR2 are DFQATT and SNEGSKA (reference sequence). V trimming: 1 base; J trimming: 2 bases; junction bases outside the gene matches: 3. CDR3 region: CSARAGTSGITDTQYF. CDR3 nucleotides: TGCAGTGCTAGAGCCGGGACTAGCGGGATCACAGATACGCAGTATTTT.

This clonotype was seen a handful of times. The junction does not match germline at one end; this may be a read error. This chain joins TRBV7-7 and TRBJ2-5, with D possibly TRBD1 on 5 matching bases. The CDR3 sequence is 15 residues long. Germline V CDR1 and CDR2: SSHAT, FNYEAQ (reference sequence). CDR3 region: CASSIGPTSGETQYF. The CDR3 nucleotides are TGTGCTAGCAGCATCGGACCGACCTCAGGGGAGACCCAGTACTTC.

A few counts support this clonotype. This chain joins TRBV6-5 and TRBJ2-2; 12 bases map to TRBD1. The V gene end was trimmed by 2 bases and the J gene end by 6 bases; junction bases not matched to a gene: 4. Germline-derived CDR1 and CDR2 are MNHEY and SVGAGI. The length of the CDR3 is 16 residues. Here the CDR3 DNA reads TGTGCCAGCAGTTACGGGACAGGGGGCGCGCCCGGGGAGCTGTTTTTT. It specifies CASSYGTGGAPGELFF.

The rearrangement joins TRBV12-3 or TRBV12-4 to TRBJ1-2, with 10 nucleotides matching TRBD1. The CDR3 runs 15 residues. The ends lost 5 bases at V and 4 bases at J; junction bases unmatched: 7. The CDR3 here is CASSRTGGILYGYTF. DNA for the CDR3: TGTGCCAGCAGTAGGACAGGGGGGATCCTCTATGGCTACACCTTC.

There are many counts of this clonotype. This chain links TRBV29-1 with TRBJ1-1; 10 nucleotides agree with TRBD1. Germline assignment: CDR1 SQVTM and CDR2 ANQGSEA. Germline trimming cut 7 bases from V and 0 bases from J; bases unmatched to any gene: 8. The CDR3 contains 15 residues. CDR3 sequence: CSGGQGGFMNTEAFF. The CDR3 nucleotides are TGCAGCGGTGGACAGGGGGGGTTCATGAACACTGAAGCTTTCTTT.